The next 30 T cell receptor beta chains were all read from a single sample in a study of molecular identifiers for immune sequencing clone quantification. Using its own MiXCR run on the PCR reads, TCRdb lists one record per CDR3 protein. The data hold 20,000 to 25,000 distinct CDR3 sequences, with approximately 17% observed a single time. What was sequenced was naive CD8+ T cells from blood, with Jurkat cell RNA spiked in. Subset indicated: FACS-sorted CD8+CD4-CCR7+CD45RA+ naive T cells. These receptors came from a human donor in good health. Some libraries in this study had Jurkat cell RNA spiked in.

This clonotype was picked up a small number of times. J is TRBJ2-5 and V is TRBV6-2 or TRBV6-3, with D tentatively TRBD1 (5 bases). V gave up 6 bases and J gave up 1 base, with 6 bases separating them. The CDR3 has 12 residues. Germline V gene sequence: CDR1 MNHEY, CDR2 SVGEGT. For the CDR3, the DNA is TGTGCCAGCAGGACAGTCCAAGAGACCCAGTACTTC. It yields the protein CASRTVQETQYF.

Comment on this clonotype: A single base separates this from a much larger clone, so it may be a read error. V is TRBV14 and J is TRBJ2-7; D perhaps matches TRBD2 (5 bases). Germline CDR1 is SGHDN and CDR2 is FVKESK. The length of the CDR3 is 15 residues. The CDR3 sequence is CTSSQRGAVLNEQYF. CDR3 in DNA: TGTACCAGCAGCCAACGGGGTGCAGTGCTAAATGAGCAGTACTTC. Looking up the rest from reference TRBV14 and TRBJ2-7 gives the full variable domain: EAGVTQFPSHSVIEKGQTVTLRCDPISGHDNLYWYRRVMGKEIKFLLHFVKESKQDESGMPNNRFLAERTGGTYSTLKVQPAELEDSGVYFCTSSQRGAVLNEQYFGPGTRLTVT.

The sample holds many counts of this clonotype. The gene calls are TRBV9 and TRBJ2-3; a possible D gene is TRBD2 (7 bases). The CDR3 is 16 amino acids. The germline V and J ends were trimmed by 0 bases and 0 bases, with 11 bases remaining between them. Germline V gene lookup returns CDR1 SGDLS and CDR2 YYNGEE. In nucleotides, the CDR3 is TGTGCCAGCAGCGTAGAGGGGGGGCAGAGCACAGATACGCAGTATTTT. Encoded protein: CASSVEGGQSTDTQYF. Supplemented by reference TRBV9 and TRBJ2-3, the full variable domain reads DSGVTQTPKHLITATGQRVTLRCSPRSGDLSVYWYQQSLDQGLQFLIQYYNGEERAKGNILERFSAQQFPDLHSELNLSSLELGDSALYFCASSVEGGQSTDTQYFGPGTRLTVL.

Many counts were recorded for this clonotype. This chain joins TRBV7-3 and TRBJ2-4, with D possibly matching TRBD2 (6 bases). Germline V CDR1 and CDR2: SGHTA, FQGTGA. The CDR3 spans 16 residues. V lost 5 bases and J lost 0, with 14 bases in between. CDR3 residues: CASSPSSELAKNIQYF. The CDR3 nucleotides are TGTGCCAGCAGCCCTTCTAGCGAGCTAGCCAAAAACATTCAGTACTTC.

There are many counts of this clonotype. This sequence joins TRBV20-1 and TRBJ2-6, with D uncertain. The germline gives CDR1 DFQATT, CDR2 SNEGSKA (reference sequence). Trimming shortened V by 6 bases and J by 1 base, and 19 bases separated the two germline ends. The CDR3 loop spans 17 amino acids. In nucleotides, the CDR3 is TGCAGTGCCCGGGTGGGCAGCGAGACGTCTGGGGCCAACGTCCTGACTTTC. Residues: CSARVGSETSGANVLTF.

This clonotype was seen repeatedly, ten times or more. The chain combines TRBV6-5 with TRBJ2-1; the match to TRBD2 covers 13 bases. CDR1 is MNHEY, CDR2 SVGAGI, per germline. The CDR3 extends over 15 amino acids. Trimming cost V 6 bases and J 8 bases; bases outside gene matches: 7. CDR3 protein: CASRVLAGGQDEQFF. In DNA, the CDR3 is TGTGCCAGCAGAGTACTAGCGGGGGGGCAGGATGAGCAGTTCTTC.

This clonotype was detected ten times or more. This chain connects TRBV27 to TRBJ1-2, with unresolved D. This CDR3 is 11 amino acids long. Trimming cost V 2 bases and J 5 bases, with 3 bases left between them. Germline V lookup: CDR1 MNHEY, CDR2 SMNVEV (reference sequence). Written as DNA, the CDR3 is TGTGCCAGCAGTTTAAAGTATGGCTACACCTTC. It translates to CASSLKYGYTF.

With respect to this clonotype: With a much larger clone just one base away, this may be a read error. V gene TRBV12-3 or TRBV12-4 combines with J gene TRBJ1-1; no clear D. The length of the CDR3 is 14 residues. Trimming shortened V by 3 bases and J by 0 bases, and 8 bases separated the two germline ends. CDR3 DNA: TGTGCCAGCAGTTTGGGCAGTATGAACACTGAAGCTTTCTTT. Its protein product is CASSLGSMNTEAFF.

This clonotype has ten or more counts. The chain couples TRBV7-9 to TRBJ2-3; 7 positions match TRBD1. This CDR3 is built from 13 residues. Germline loops: CDR1 SEHNR, CDR2 FQNEAQ (reference sequence). V shed 5 bases and J 10 bases; nucleotides not matched to a gene: 9. CDR3 bases: TGTGCCAGCAGCCCTGAAGGGGGCGTAGCGCAGTATTTT. Its translation is CASSPEGGVAQYF.

In DNA, the CDR3 is TGCAGCGCCCGGGGAATGGGGCCAGATACGCAGTATTTT. Amino acids: CSARGMGPDTQYF. V gene TRBV29-1 combines with J gene TRBJ2-3; D is possibly TRBD1 or TRBD2 (5 bases each). The germline gives CDR1 SQVTM, CDR2 ANQGSEA. The V end lost 7 bases, the J end lost 4 bases, and 15 bases lay between the germline ends. The CDR3 loop spans 13 amino acids.

At least ten counts were recorded for this clonotype. The chain uses TRBV6-2 or TRBV6-3 and TRBJ1-5, with D perhaps TRBD1 (5 bases). The CDR3 is 14 residues long. Trimming stripped 8 bases from V and 5 bases from J, with 16 bases between. Looked up from germline, CDR1 is MNHEY and CDR2 is SVGEGT. This CDR3 reads CASSLSGGYQPQHF. CDR3 bases: TGTGCCAGCTCCCTATCGGGGGGATATCAGCCCCAGCATTTT.

Note on this clonotype: One end of the junction is discordant with germline, which a read error may explain. This sequence joins TRBV5-1 and TRBJ2-7; 7 bases match TRBD1. The CDR3 is 13 amino acids. In germline, CDR1 is SGHRS, CDR2 YFSETQ. The CDR3 DNA sequence: TGCGCCAGCAGCACGACAGGGTACTACGGGCAGTACTTC. Amino acids: CASSTTGYYGQYF.

This clonotype is medium-sized by share. The V and J genes are TRBV7-8 and TRBJ1-1; no clear D. V was cut by 1 base and J by 6 bases, with 9 bases left in between. The CDR3 runs 13 residues. Germline values: CDR1 SGHVS, CDR2 FQNEAQ. CDR3 nucleotide sequence: TGTGCCAGCAGCTTAGGGAGCCGCCCTGAAGCTTTCTTT. This sequence encodes CASSLGSRPEAFF. The entire variable domain, with the rest obtained from reference TRBV7-8 and TRBJ1-1, is as follows: GAGVSQSPRYKVAKRGQDVALRCDPISGHVSLFWYQQALGQGPEFLTYFQNEAQLDKSGLPSDRFFAERPEGSVSTLKIQRTQQEDSAVYLCASSLGSRPEAFFGQGTRLTVV.

This clonotype was picked up many times. This sequence joins TRBV19 and TRBJ2-3; D unresolved. Per the germline V gene, CDR1 is LNHDA and CDR2 is SQIVND (reference sequence). The CDR3 totals 14 residues. Deletions cut 7 bases from V and 5 bases from J, with 16 bases between. CDR3 sequence: CASTLSQLEDTQYF. CDR3 DNA: TGTGCCAGTACACTAAGCCAGCTGGAAGATACGCAGTATTTT.

This clonotype was seen repeatedly, ten times or more. The chain is built from TRBV2 and TRBJ2-5, with 7 nucleotides matching TRBD2. V dropped 7 bases and J dropped 1; count of bases not matched to a gene: 9. CDR3 length equals 15 residues. Germline-derived CDR1 and CDR2 are SNHLY and FYNNEI. CDR3 loop: CASTGLPSVQETQYF. For the CDR3, the DNA is TGTGCCAGCACGGGACTACCCTCCGTCCAAGAGACCCAGTACTTC.

This clonotype showed up many times. This chain uses TRBV20-1 with TRBJ2-7; 15 nucleotides match TRBD2. In germline, CDR1 is DFQATT, CDR2 SNEGSKA (reference sequence). Losses at the gene ends were 3 bases for V and 4 bases for J; bases not matched to a gene: 7. The length of the CDR3 is 16 residues. Written as DNA, the CDR3 is TGCAGTGCTAGCCTCGGGACTAGCGGGAGGAGGTACGAGCAGTACTTC. Its protein is CSASLGTSGRRYEQYF.

This clonotype was seen many times. This chain uses TRBV2 with TRBJ2-1, with D possibly called TRBD1 or TRBD2 (5 bases each). The germline CDR1 and CDR2 sequences are SNHLY and FYNNEI. The CDR3 has 16 residues. Trimming left V 3 bases short and J 5 bases short, with 17 bases between. The DNA of the CDR3 is TGTGCCAGCAGTGATCCCCCCGGGACCCTAAACAATGAGCAGTTCTTC. Protein product: CASSDPPGTLNNEQFF.

At least ten counts were recorded for this clonotype. V gene TRBV9 combines with J gene TRBJ1-1; possible D gene TRBD1, 6 bases. The germline V gene encodes CDR1 SGDLS and CDR2 YYNGEE. The germline V and J ends were trimmed by 3 bases and 0 bases, with 9 bases remaining between them. The CDR3 runs to 14 residues. As DNA, the CDR3 is TGTGCCAGCAGCGACGGGACACTGAACACTGAAGCTTTCTTT. Amino acid sequence: CASSDGTLNTEAFF.

This clonotype was counted many times. The chain joins TRBV27 to TRBJ1-5; 7 positions match TRBD1. V shed 3 bases, J shed 6 bases, and the junction held 2 bases outside the gene matches. This CDR3 has 13 amino acids. Germline loops: CDR1 MNHEY, CDR2 SMNVEV (reference sequence). CDR3 coding DNA: TGTGCCAGCAGTTTCCAGGGGGGTCAGCCCCAGCATTTT. It encodes CASSFQGGQPQHF.

The table lists this clonotype with many counts. The genes are TRBV27 and TRBJ2-3; a possible D gene is TRBD1 (5 bases). The CDR3 has 13 amino acids. V was clipped by 5 bases and J by 4 bases, with 10 bases between them. Germline values: CDR1 MNHEY, CDR2 SMNVEV (reference sequence). In DNA, the CDR3 is TGTGCCAGCAGTCCCCTACAGGCAGATACGCAGTATTTT. It specifies CASSPLQADTQYF.

Regarding this clonotype: A much larger clonotype is one base distant, so this may be a read error. The V call is TRBV12-3 or TRBV12-4, the J call TRBJ2-3, with 7 nucleotides matching TRBD2. This CDR3 contains 14 residues. CDR3 in DNA: TGTGCCAACAGTTTAGCGGGTAGAACAGATACGCAGTATTTT. Translated: CANSLAGRTDTQYF.

About this clonotype itself: This may be a read error: a much more frequent sequence differs by one nucleotide. The V and J genes are TRBV19 and TRBJ2-2; TRBD1 or TRBD2 may be the D gene (5 bases each). Trimming took 3 bases from V and 9 from J, leaving 8 bases between them. This CDR3 spans 12 amino acids. Germline CDR1 LNHDA, CDR2 SQIVND (reference sequence). CDR3 sequence reads: CASSMGDRELFF. CDR3 sequence (DNA): TGTGCCAGTAGTATGGGGGACCGGGAGCTGTTTTTT.

This clonotype was seen at least ten times. V gene TRBV19 combines with J gene TRBJ1-5; D gene unclear. V shed 7 bases and J shed 2 bases, with 6 bases lying between them. Germline CDR1 LNHDA, CDR2 SQIVND (reference sequence). CDR3 length: 12 residues. The DNA for the CDR3 is TGTGCCAGTACCTATGGCAATCAGCCCCAGCATTTT. Protein sequence: CASTYGNQPQHF. The whole variable domain, remainder taken from reference TRBV19 and TRBJ1-5, is DGGITQSPKYLFRKEGQNVTLSCEQNLNHDAMYWYRQDPGQGLRLIYYSQIVNDFQKGDIAEGYSVSREKKESFPLTVTSAQKNPTAFYLCASTYGNQPQHFGDGTRLSIL.

With regard to this clonotype: A read error is possible here, since a much larger clone lies one base away. The chain carries TRBV11-2 and TRBJ1-1; D gene ambiguous. CDR3 length: 12 residues. Per germline, CDR1 SGHAT and CDR2 FQNNGV. The CDR3 nucleotides are TGTGCCAGCAGCACCACGTACACTGAAGCTTCCTTT. Its translation is CASSTTYTEASF.

This clonotype was counted once. The CDR3 nucleotides read TGCAGCGCCCTGGTTGGAGGGCCTGGAAACACCATATATTTT. This gives the protein CSALVGGPGNTIYF. The V and J genes are TRBV29-1 and TRBJ1-3; D remains ambiguous. Germline CDR1 SQVTM, CDR2 ANQGSEA. This CDR3 spans 14 amino acids. Between the trimmed V and J ends, which lost 7 bases and 2 bases, there was a span of 15 bases.

This clonotype was seen many times. This chain joins TRBV7-6 and TRBJ2-7; tentative D call: TRBD1 (5 bases). Germline V lookup: CDR1 SGHVS, CDR2 FNYEAQ. The V and J ends lost 5 bases and 4 bases respectively, with 12 bases between them. The CDR3 sequence is 13 residues long. CDR3 coding DNA: TGTGCCAGCAGCCCAGGGTATGGGTACGAGCAGTACTTC. It translates to CASSPGYGYEQYF.

As concerns this clonotype: A read error may explain this, as a much larger clone is one base away. The chain links TRBV7-9 to TRBJ1-1; D remains unclear. V lost 11 bases and J lost 8, with 12 bases in between. Per germline, CDR1 SEHNR and CDR2 FQNEAQ (reference sequence). The CDR3 is 10 amino acids. CDR3 nucleotides: TGTGCCGTATGGGGAGTCGAAGCTTTCTTT. Protein sequence: CAVWGVEAFF.

This clonotype occurred many times. This chain connects TRBV27 to TRBJ1-1; D gene ambiguous. This CDR3 spans 13 amino acids. V was shortened by 0 bases and J by 1 base, with 3 bases between the two germline ends. Germline CDR1 and CDR2: MNHEY and SMNVEV (reference sequence). CDR3: CASSLSANTEAFF. CDR3 bases: TGTGCCAGCAGTTTATCAGCGAACACTGAAGCTTTCTTT.

This clonotype was counted ten times or more. This chain joins TRBV9 and TRBJ2-2; weak D call: TRBD2 (6 bases). The CDR3 contains 16 residues. The germline V gene has CDR1 SGDLS and CDR2 YYNGEE. Deletions cut 1 base from V and 2 bases from J, with 12 bases between. CDR3 protein: CASSVWGGLNTGELFF. The CDR3 DNA is TGTGCCAGCAGCGTATGGGGAGGACTTAACACCGGGGAGCTGTTTTTT.

This clonotype was seen many times. The V gene is TRBV7-9, the J gene TRBJ2-5; 7 bases line up with TRBD1. The junction had 11 bases not matched to a gene; V was cut back by 5 bases and J by 5 bases. Germline V CDR1 and CDR2: SEHNR, FQNEAQ (reference sequence). This CDR3 has 15 residues. CDR3 in amino acids: CASSPSGTVVETQYF. The CDR3 DNA reads TGTGCCAGCAGCCCCTCCGGGACAGTCGTTGAGACCCAGTACTTC.